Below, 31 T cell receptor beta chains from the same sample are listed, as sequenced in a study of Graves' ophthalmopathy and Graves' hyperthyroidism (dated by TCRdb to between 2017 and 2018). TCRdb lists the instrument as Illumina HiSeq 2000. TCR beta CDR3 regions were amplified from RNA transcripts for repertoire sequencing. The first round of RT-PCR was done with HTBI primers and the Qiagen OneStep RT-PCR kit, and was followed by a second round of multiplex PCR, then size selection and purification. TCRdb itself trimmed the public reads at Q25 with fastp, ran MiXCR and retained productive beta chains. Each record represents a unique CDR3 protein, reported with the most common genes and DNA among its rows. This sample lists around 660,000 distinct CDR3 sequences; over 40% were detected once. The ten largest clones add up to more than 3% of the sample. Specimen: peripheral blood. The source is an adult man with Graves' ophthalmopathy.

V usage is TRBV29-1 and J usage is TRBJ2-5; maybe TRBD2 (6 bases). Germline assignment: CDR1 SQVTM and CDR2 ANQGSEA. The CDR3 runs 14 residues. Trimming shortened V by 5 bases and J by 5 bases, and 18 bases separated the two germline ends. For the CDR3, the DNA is TGCAGCGTTTACACTAGCCTTCTCGGGGAGACCCAGTACTTC. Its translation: CSVYTSLLGETQYF.

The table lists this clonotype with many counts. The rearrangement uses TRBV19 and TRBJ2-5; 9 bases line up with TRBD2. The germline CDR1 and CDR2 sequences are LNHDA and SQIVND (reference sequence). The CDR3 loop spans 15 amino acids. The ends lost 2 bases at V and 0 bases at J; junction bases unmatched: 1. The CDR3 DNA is TGTGCCAGTAGTATAAGCGGGAGGTACCAAGAGACCCAGTACTTC. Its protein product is CASSISGRYQETQYF.

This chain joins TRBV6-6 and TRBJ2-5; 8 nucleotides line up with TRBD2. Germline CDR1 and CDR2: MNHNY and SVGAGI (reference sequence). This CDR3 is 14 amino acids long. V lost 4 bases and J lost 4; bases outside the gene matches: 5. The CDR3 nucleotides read TGTGCCAGCAGTTCCGGGGGGGCCGCAGAGACCCAGTACTTC. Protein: CASSSGGAAETQYF.

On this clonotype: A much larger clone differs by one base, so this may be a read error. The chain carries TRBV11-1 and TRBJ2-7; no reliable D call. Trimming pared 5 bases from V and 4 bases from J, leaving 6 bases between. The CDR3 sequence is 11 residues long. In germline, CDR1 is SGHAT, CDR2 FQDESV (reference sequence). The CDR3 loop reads CASSGKYEQYF. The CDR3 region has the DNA TGTGCCAGCAGCGGGAAATACGAGCAGTACTTC.

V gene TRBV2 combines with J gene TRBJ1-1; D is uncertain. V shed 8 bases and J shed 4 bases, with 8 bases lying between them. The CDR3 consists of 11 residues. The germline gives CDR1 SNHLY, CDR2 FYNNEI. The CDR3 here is CASYGGTEAFF. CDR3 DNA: TGTGCCAGCTACGGTGGCACTGAAGCTTTCTTT.

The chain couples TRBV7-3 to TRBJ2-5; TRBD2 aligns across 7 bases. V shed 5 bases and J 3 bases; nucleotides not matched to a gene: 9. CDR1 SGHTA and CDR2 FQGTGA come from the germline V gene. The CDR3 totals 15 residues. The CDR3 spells CASSQSGMAEETQYF. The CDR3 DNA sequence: TGTGCCAGCAGCCAGAGCGGGATGGCCGAAGAGACCCAGTACTTC.

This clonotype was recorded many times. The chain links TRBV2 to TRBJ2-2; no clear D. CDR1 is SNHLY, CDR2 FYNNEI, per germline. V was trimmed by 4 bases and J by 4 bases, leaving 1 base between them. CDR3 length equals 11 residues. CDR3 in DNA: TGTGCCAGCAGTGTCACCGGGGAGCTGTTTTTT. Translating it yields CASSVTGELFF. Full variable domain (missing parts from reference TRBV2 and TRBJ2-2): EPEVTQTPSHQVTQMGQEVILRCVPISNHLYFYWYRQILGQKVEFLVSFYNNEISEKSEIFDDQFSVERPDGSNFTLKIRSTKLEDSAMYFCASSVTGELFFGEGSRLTVL.

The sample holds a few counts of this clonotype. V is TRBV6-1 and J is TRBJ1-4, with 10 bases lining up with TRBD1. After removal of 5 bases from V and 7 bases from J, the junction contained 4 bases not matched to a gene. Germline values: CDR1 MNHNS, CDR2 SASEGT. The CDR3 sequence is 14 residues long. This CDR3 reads CASSQTGGFEKLFF. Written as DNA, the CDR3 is TGTGCCAGCAGTCAGACAGGGGGCTTTGAAAAACTGTTTTTT.

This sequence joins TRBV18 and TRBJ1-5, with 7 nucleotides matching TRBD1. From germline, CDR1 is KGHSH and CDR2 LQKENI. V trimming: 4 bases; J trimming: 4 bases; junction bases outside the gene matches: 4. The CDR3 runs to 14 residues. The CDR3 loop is CASSQGDRNQPQHF. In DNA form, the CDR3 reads TGTGCCAGCTCACAAGGGGACAGAAATCAGCCCCAGCATTTT.

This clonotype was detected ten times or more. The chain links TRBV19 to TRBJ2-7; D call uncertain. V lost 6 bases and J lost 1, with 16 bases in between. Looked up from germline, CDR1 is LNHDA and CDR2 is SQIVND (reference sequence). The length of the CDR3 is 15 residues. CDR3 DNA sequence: TGTGCCAGTAGACCCGAGGCAGCCCCTTCCTACGAGCAGTACTTC. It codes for CASRPEAAPSYEQYF.

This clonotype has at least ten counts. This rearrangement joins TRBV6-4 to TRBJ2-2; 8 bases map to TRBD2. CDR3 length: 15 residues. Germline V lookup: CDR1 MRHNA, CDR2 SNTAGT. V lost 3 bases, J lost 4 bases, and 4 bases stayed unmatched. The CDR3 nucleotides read TGTGCCAGCAGTGAGCGGGGGGATGGCACCGGGGAGCTGTTTTTT. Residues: CASSERGDGTGELFF.

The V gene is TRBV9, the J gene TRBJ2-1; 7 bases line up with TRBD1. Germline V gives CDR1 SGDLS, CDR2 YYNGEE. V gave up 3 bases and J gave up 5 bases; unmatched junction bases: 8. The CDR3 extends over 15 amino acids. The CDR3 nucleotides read TGTGCCAGCAGCGAAGCCCCTACAGGGGACAATGAGCAGTTCTTC. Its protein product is CASSEAPTGDNEQFF. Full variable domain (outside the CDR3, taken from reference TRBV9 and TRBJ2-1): DSGVTQTPKHLITATGQRVTLRCSPRSGDLSVYWYQQSLDQGLQFLIQYYNGEERAKGNILERFSAQQFPDLHSELNLSSLELGDSALYFCASSEAPTGDNEQFFGPGTRLTVL.

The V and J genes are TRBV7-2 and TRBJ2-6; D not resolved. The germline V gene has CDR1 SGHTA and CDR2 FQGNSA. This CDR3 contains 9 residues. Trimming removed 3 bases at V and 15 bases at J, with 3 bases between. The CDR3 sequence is CASSFYLTF. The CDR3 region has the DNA TGTGCCAGCAGCTTTTACCTGACTTTC.

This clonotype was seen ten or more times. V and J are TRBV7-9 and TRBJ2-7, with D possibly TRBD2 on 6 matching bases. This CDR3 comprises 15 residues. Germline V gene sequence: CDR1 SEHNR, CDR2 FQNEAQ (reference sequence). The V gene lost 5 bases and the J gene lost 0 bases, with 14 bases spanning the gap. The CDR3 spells CASSTSGGPSYEQYF. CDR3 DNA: TGTGCCAGCAGCACCAGTGGAGGGCCCTCCTACGAGCAGTACTTC.

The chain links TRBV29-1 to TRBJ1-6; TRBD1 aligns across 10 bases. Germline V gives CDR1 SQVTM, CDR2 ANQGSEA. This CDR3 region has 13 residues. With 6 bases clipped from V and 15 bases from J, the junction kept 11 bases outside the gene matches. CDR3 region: CSVRGQGPGGLHF. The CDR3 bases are TGCAGCGTGAGGGGACAGGGGCCCGGCGGCCTCCACTTT.

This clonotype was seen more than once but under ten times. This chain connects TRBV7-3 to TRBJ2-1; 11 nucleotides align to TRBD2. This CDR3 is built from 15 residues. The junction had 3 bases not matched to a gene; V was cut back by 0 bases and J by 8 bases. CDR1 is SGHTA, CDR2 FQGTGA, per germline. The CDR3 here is CASSLTVLAGDEQFF. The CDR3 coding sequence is TGTGCCAGCAGCTTAACAGTACTAGCGGGAGATGAGCAGTTCTTC.

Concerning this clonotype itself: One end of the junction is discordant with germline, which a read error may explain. The CDR3 DNA sequence: TGTGCCAGCAGCCCAGCAGGCAGGGGGACCTACGAGCAGTACTTC. Translated, it gives CASSPAGRGTYEQYF. The chain employs TRBV10-2 and TRBJ2-7; 7 nucleotides align to TRBD1. This CDR3 is 15 amino acids long. Looked up from germline, CDR1 is WSHSY and CDR2 is SAAADI.

The CDR3 DNA reads as TGTGCCAGCAGCTTAGATGTGACAGGGGGCTCTGGCTATGGCTACACCTTC. Translated, it gives CASSLDVTGGSGYGYTF. The chain couples TRBV7-9 to TRBJ1-2, with 10 positions matching TRBD1. The germline CDR1 and CDR2 sequences are SEHNR and FQNEAQ (reference sequence). The V segment lost 1 base and the J segment 4 bases; nucleotides outside the gene matches: 9. The CDR3 is made up of 17 amino acids.

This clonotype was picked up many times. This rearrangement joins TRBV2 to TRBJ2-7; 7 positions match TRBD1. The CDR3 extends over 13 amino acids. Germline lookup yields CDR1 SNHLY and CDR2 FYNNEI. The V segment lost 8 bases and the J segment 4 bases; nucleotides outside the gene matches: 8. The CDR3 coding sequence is TGTGCCAGCCGGACCGGGACAGCTTACGAGCAGTACTTC. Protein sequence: CASRTGTAYEQYF.

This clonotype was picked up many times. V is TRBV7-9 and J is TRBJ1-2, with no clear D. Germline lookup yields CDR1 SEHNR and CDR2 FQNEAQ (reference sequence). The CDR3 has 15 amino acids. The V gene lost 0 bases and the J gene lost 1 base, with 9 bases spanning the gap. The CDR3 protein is CASSLALADNYGYTF. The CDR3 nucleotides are TGTGCCAGCAGCTTAGCGCTCGCAGATAACTATGGCTACACCTTC.

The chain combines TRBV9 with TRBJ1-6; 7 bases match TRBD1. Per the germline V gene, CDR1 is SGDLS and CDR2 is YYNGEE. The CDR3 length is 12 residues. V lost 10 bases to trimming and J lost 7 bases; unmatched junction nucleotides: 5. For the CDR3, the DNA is TGTGCCTGGCGACAGGGAAATTCACCCCTCCACTTT. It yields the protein CAWRQGNSPLHF.

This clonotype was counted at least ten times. The CDR3 DNA sequence: TGTGCCAGCAGGGGATTTAATGGCTACACCTTC. This translates into CASRGFNGYTF. The V gene is TRBV12-3 or TRBV12-4, the J gene TRBJ1-2; the D is unclear. This CDR3 region has 11 residues. The V end lost 6 bases, the J end lost 6 bases, and 8 bases lay between the germline ends.

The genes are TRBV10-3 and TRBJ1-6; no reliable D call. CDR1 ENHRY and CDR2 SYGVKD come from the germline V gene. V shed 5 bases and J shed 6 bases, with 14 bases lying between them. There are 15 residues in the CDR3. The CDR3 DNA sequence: TGTGCCATCAGTAGCGGGGAGGGCACTAATTCACCCCTCCACTTT. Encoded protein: CAISSGEGTNSPLHF.

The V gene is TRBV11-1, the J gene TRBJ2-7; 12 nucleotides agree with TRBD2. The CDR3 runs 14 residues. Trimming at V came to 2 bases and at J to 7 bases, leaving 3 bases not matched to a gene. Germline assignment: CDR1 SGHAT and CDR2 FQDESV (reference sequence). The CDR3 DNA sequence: TGTGCCAGCAGCTTAAAGCTAGCGGGAGGGGAGCAGTACTTC. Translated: CASSLKLAGGEQYF.

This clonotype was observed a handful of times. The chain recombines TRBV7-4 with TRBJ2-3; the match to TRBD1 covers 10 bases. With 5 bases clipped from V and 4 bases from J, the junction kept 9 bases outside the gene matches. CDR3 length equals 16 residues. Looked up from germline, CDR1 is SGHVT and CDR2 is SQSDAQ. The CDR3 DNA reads TGTGCCAGCAGCCAAGATGTCGGACAGGGGGCAGATACGCAGTATTTT. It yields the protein CASSQDVGQGADTQYF.

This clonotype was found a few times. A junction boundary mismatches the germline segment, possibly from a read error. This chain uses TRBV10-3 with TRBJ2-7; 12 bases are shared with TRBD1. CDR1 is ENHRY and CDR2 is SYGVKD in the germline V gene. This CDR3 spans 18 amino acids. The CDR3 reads CASSYSPPGTGGSYEQYF. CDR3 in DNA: TGTGCCAGCAGTTACTCCCCACCTGGGACAGGGGGCTCGTACGAGCAGTACTTC.

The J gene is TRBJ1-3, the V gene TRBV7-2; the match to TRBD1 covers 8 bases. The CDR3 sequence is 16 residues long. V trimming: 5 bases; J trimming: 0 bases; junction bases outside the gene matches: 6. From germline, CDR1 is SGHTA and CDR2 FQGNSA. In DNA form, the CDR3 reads TGTGCCAGCAGCGACACAGGGGGGAGCTCTGGAAACACCATATATTTT. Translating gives CASSDTGGSSGNTIYF.

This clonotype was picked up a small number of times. CDR3 residues: CASSESRGREETQYF. CDR3 nucleotide sequence: TGTGCCAGCAGTGAATCTCGGGGAAGAGAAGAGACCCAGTACTTC. The chain carries TRBV25-1 and TRBJ2-5; a weak D match, TRBD2 (5 bases). The CDR3 covers 15 residues. Trimming took off 1 base at V and 3 bases at J, with 12 bases between the two ends. Per germline, CDR1 MGHDK and CDR2 SYGVNS.

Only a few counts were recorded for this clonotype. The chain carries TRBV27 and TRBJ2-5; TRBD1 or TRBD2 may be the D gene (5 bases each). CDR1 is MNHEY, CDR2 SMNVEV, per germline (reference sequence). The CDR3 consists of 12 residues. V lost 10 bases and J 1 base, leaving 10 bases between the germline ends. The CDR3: CATGAVQETQYF. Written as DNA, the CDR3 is TGTGCCACCGGGGCGGTCCAAGAGACCCAGTACTTC.

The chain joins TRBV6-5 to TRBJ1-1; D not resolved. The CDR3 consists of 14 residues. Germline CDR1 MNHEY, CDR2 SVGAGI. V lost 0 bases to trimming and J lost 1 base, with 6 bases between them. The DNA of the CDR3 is TGTGCCAGCAGTTACTCATACACGAACACTGAAGCTTTCTTT. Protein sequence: CASSYSYTNTEAFF.

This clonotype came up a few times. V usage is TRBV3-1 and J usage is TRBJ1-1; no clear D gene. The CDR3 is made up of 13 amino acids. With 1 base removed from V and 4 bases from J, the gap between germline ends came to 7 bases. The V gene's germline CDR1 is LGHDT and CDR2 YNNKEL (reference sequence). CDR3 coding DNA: TGTGCCAGCAGCCAAGCTCCAAGCACTGAAGCTTTCTTT. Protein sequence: CASSQAPSTEAFF.